These T cell receptor beta chains were read from a single sample in a study of blood T cell repertoires in COVID-19. Some clones are missing from TCRdb's copy, which holds only in-frame ones; the method was immunoSEQ multiplex PCR. The sample has about 81,000 clones, 70% to 85% seen once. The sample was peripheral blood. These receptors were collected from a human donor in a cohort sampled during active COVID-19. Both conserved end residues are part of each CDR3. A D gene is named only where the DNA matches it firmly. Clone size appears in some rows only: once, few, many, or a class for an expanded clone.

j_call clone_size d_call v_call cdr3_nt cdr3_aa
TRBJ2-5 NA NA TRBV2 TGTGCCAGCAGTCCGGGACTTGAAAAAGAGACCCAGTACTTC CASSPGLEKETQYF
TRBJ1-1 once TRBD1 TRBV27 TGTGCCAGCAGTCTCGGACAGGGGAGGTATAACACTGAAGCTTTCTTT CASSLGQGRYNTEAFF
TRBJ2-3 NA TRBD2 TRBV9 TGTGCCAGCAGCGGACTAGCGGGGGGCACAGATACGCAGTATTTT CASSGLAGGTDTQYF
TRBJ1-1 many TRBD1 TRBV4-1 TGCGCCAGCAGTCGGACAGGGGTCGATACTGAAGCTTTCTTT CASSRTGVDTEAFF
TRBJ1-3 NA NA TRBV7-6 TGTGCCAGCAGCTTAGGAGGGTCCGGAAACACCATATATTTT CASSLGGSGNTIYF
TRBJ2-5 few TRBD2 TRBV3-1/TRBV3-2 TGTGCCAGCAGCCCACAACTAGCGGGGATGCAAGAGACCCAGTACTTC CASSPQLAGMQETQYF
TRBJ2-7 NA NA TRBV5-6 TGTGCCAGCAGCTTGTTCACCCGAAGGGGCTCCTACGAGCAGTACTTC CASSLFTRRGSYEQYF
TRBJ2-5 NA NA TRBV5-1 TGCGCCAGCAGCTTGCCACAGTACCAGACCTCCCAAGAGACCCAGTACTTC CASSLPQYQTSQETQYF
TRBJ1-2 NA NA TRBV10-3 TGTGCCATCAGTGAGAGTGACGAGGGTGGGGGCTACACCTTC CAISESDEGGGYTF
TRBJ1-1 NA NA TRBV19 TGTGCCAGTACCGGACAGTGGGACACTGAAGCTTTCTTT CASTGQWDTEAFF
TRBJ2-5 NA TRBD2 TRBV6-5 TGTGCCAGCAGTTGGACTAGCGGGGGGTTGCGGGAGACCCAGTACTTC CASSWTSGGLRETQYF
TRBJ2-2 NA NA TRBV11-2 TGTGCCAGCAGCTTAATGTCTAGCGGGGAGCTGTTTTTT CASSLMSSGELFF